This TCR beta chain was sequenced in a study of shared clonotypes between healthy human individuals. V lost 6 bases and J lost 2, with 10 bases in between. This CDR3 is built from 13 residues. Germline lookup yields CDR1 MNHNS and CDR2 SASEGT. Terminally differentiated effector memory CD45RA+ cells were excluded from the naive CD8 cells, which were CD45RO-negative and positively selected for CCR7. The repertoire was sequenced with immunoSEQ multiplex PCR; TCRdb's copy has only in-frame clones and lacks some. The sample lists about 1,900,000 clones, approximately 94% occurring once. V usage is TRBV6-1 and J usage is TRBJ1-2, with D perhaps TRBD1 (5 bases). Sequencing was done on a sample of naive CD8+ T cells sorted from blood. The receptor was derived from a man between 18 and 35 years old in good health. The CDR3 nucleotides read TGTGCCAGCAGGTTACAGGAAAACTATGGCTACACCTTC. Its translation is CASRLQENYGYTF.